One sample yielded the 30 T cell receptor beta chains listed below, sequenced in a study of blood T cell repertoires in COVID-19. Produced via immunoSEQ multiplex PCR; TCRdb's table is partial and in-frame only. Of approximately 250,000 clones in the sample, over 75% are singletons; the top ten hold 1%. The sample was PBMCs or T cells enriched from blood (not recorded which). All receptors come from a woman aged 25 to 39 who had recovered from COVID-19.

CDR3 residues: CASRLGEYTEAFF. CDR3 in DNA: TGTGCCAGCAGGTTAGGGGAGTACACTGAAGCTTTCTTT. The rearrangement links TRBV28 to TRBJ1-1; perhaps TRBD1 as D (5 bases). Germline CDR1 and CDR2: MDHEN and SYDVKM. There are 13 residues in the CDR3. Trimming took 6 bases from V and 3 from J, leaving 11 bases between them.

This chain connects TRBV24-1 to TRBJ2-7; 10 bases match TRBD1. V dropped 5 bases and J dropped 6; count of bases not matched to a gene: 9. The CDR3 extends over 15 amino acids. Germline loops: CDR1 KGHDR, CDR2 SFDVKD. The CDR3 reads CATSAGTGDRGEQYF. The CDR3 nucleotides read TGTGCCACCAGTGCCGGGACAGGGGACCGCGGCGAGCAGTACTTC.

In its sample, this clone was seen once. J is TRBJ1-3 and V is TRBV10-3; D is undetermined. Germline CDR1 is ENHRY and CDR2 is SYGVKD. The CDR3 sequence is 14 residues long. Trimming cost V 4 bases and J 0 bases, with 7 bases left between them. The CDR3 nucleotides are TGTGCCATCAGTGGGGAGGTCTCTGGAAACACCATATATTTT. Protein: CAISGEVSGNTIYF.

In nucleotides, the CDR3 is TGTGCCAGCAGTCCTCAACAGGGTGGAGGGCCCCAGCATTTT. Translation gives CASSPQQGGGPQHF. The rearrangement links TRBV6-5 to TRBJ1-5; possibly TRBD1 for D (6 bases). Germline loops: CDR1 MNHEY, CDR2 SVGAGI. V gave up 5 bases and J gave up 9 bases, with 17 bases separating them. The CDR3 length is 14 residues.

The chain has TRBV27 and TRBJ2-7; no clear D gene. Germline CDR1 and CDR2: MNHEY and SMNVEV (reference sequence). The CDR3 has 13 residues. V dropped 6 bases and J dropped 3 bases, with 12 bases sitting between them. The DNA for the CDR3 is TGTGCCAGCAGCCAGACTTACCTCTACGAGCAGTACTTC. Its protein is CASSQTYLYEQYF.

The chain has TRBV7-2 and TRBJ1-1, with a weak D call TRBD1 (5 bases). CDR1 SGHTA and CDR2 FQGNSA come from the germline V gene. This CDR3 region has 12 residues. V lost 4 bases, J lost 11 bases, and 14 bases lay in between. CDR3 coding DNA: TGTGCCAGCAGCTGGTTGGGGGGGAGGGCTTTCTTT. Amino acid sequence: CASSWLGGRAFF.

This clone was recorded a few times. The rearrangement joins TRBV24-1 to TRBJ1-1, with D possibly being TRBD1 (6 bases). Germline lookup yields CDR1 KGHDR and CDR2 SFDVKD. V was cut by 3 bases and J by 4 bases, with 14 bases left in between. This CDR3 region has 15 residues. CDR3 nucleotide sequence: TGTGCCACCAGTGATCCGAGGGGGAAAAGCACTGAAGCTTTCTTT. Protein product: CATSDPRGKSTEAFF.

The rearrangement links TRBV10-3 to TRBJ2-7; tentative D call: TRBD2 (6 bases). Germline CDR1 is ENHRY and CDR2 is SYGVKD. V lost 6 bases and J 7 bases, leaving 22 bases between the germline ends. This CDR3 is 15 amino acids long. CDR3 sequence reads: CAIRKLALEMGEQYF. The CDR3 DNA sequence: TGTGCCATCAGGAAACTAGCCCTCGAAATGGGAGAGCAGTACTTC.

The V and J genes are TRBV10-3 and TRBJ2-3; a weak D match, TRBD1 (5 bases). The V end lost 6 bases, the J end lost 0 bases, and 13 bases lay between the germline ends. CDR1 is ENHRY and CDR2 is SYGVKD in the germline V gene. The CDR3 is made up of 15 amino acids. CDR3 sequence reads: CAIRPDKTSTDTQYF. CDR3 DNA: TGTGCCATCAGACCGGACAAAACTAGCACAGATACGCAGTATTTT.

A remark on this clone: Other nucleotide sequences in the sample specify the same CDR3. The chain is built from TRBV19 and TRBJ2-7; 8 bases are shared with TRBD1. This CDR3 is 15 amino acids long. V shed 2 bases, J shed 2 bases, and the junction held 5 bases outside the gene matches. Germline CDR1 is LNHDA and CDR2 is SQIVND (reference sequence). The CDR3 loop reads CASSIQGASPYEQYF. The CDR3 nucleotides read TGTGCCAGTAGTATACAGGGGGCTAGTCCCTACGAGCAGTACTTC.

The chain has TRBV18 and TRBJ2-3; tentative D call: TRBD2 (5 bases). V was cut by 3 bases and J by 2 bases, with 12 bases left in between. Germline lookup yields CDR1 KGHSH and CDR2 LQKENI. This CDR3 has 15 residues. CDR3 protein: CASSPPGWATDTQYF. In nucleotides, the CDR3 is TGTGCCAGCTCACCCCCGGGGTGGGCCACAGATACGCAGTATTTT.

The J gene is TRBJ1-1, the V gene TRBV5-1; D not certain. The V gene's germline CDR1 is SGHRS and CDR2 YFSETQ. The length of the CDR3 is 15 residues. Trimming took off 3 bases at V and 4 bases at J, with 16 bases between the two ends. Written as DNA, the CDR3 is TGCGCCAGCAGCTCCACTTTTACCTGGGCCACTGAAGCTTTCTTT. It is translated as CASSSTFTWATEAFF. Full variable domain (rest looked up from reference TRBV5-1 and TRBJ1-1): KAGVTQTPRYLIKTRGQQVTLSCSPISGHRSVSWYQQTPGQGLQFLFEYFSETQRNKGNFPGRFSGRQFSNSRSEMNVSTLELGDSALYLCASSSTFTWATEAFFGQGTRLTVV.

The chain combines TRBV29-1 with TRBJ2-1, with 11 bases fitting TRBD1. Germline assignment: CDR1 SQVTM and CDR2 ANQGSEA. This CDR3 is built from 17 residues. J gave up 8 bases and V 0 bases, and 12 bases lay outside the gene matches. CDR3 residues: CSVEEYRTGGVRDEQFF. DNA for the CDR3: TGCAGCGTTGAAGAGTATAGGACAGGGGGCGTCAGGGATGAGCAGTTCTTC.

The chain carries TRBV5-4 and TRBJ1-1, with a possible D match to TRBD1 (5 bases). The germline gives CDR1 SGHNT, CDR2 YYREEE (reference sequence). The CDR3 is made up of 13 amino acids. Trimming shortened V by 0 bases and J by 7 bases, and 10 bases separated the two germline ends. The CDR3 protein is CASSLVQVDEAFF. The CDR3 nucleotides read TGTGCCAGCAGCTTGGTACAGGTGGATGAAGCTTTCTTT.

The V and J genes are TRBV18 and TRBJ1-3; D gene uncertain. The CDR3 contains 15 residues. V was trimmed by 4 bases and J by 0 bases, leaving 10 bases between them. CDR1 and CDR2 from the germline V gene are KGHSH and LQKENI. In nucleotides, the CDR3 is TGTGCCAGCTCACGGAGCAGAAACTCTGGAAACACCATATATTTT. It translates to CASSRSRNSGNTIYF. Variable domain in full (rest from reference TRBV18 and TRBJ1-3): NAGVMQNPRHLVRRRGQEARLRCSPMKGHSHVYWYRQLPEEGLKFMVYLQKENIIDESGMPKERFSAEFPKEGPSILRIQQVVRGDSAAYFCASSRSRNSGNTIYFGEGSWLTVV.

The rearrangement uses TRBV5-4 and TRBJ1-1, with 12 bases matching TRBD1. CDR3 length: 14 amino acids. With 4 bases clipped from V and 12 bases from J, the junction kept 10 bases outside the gene matches. CDR1 is SGHNT and CDR2 is YYREEE in the germline V gene (reference sequence). The DNA of the CDR3 is TGTGCCAGCAGCGTGAACCGGGACAGGGGGCGAACTTTCTTT. It codes for CASSVNRDRGRTFF.

This clone was counted a single time. The CDR3 nucleotides read TGTGCCAGCGGCATCAGAGGGATGAACACTGAAGCTTTCTTT. It is translated as CASGIRGMNTEAFF. The chain couples TRBV6-5 to TRBJ1-1; no firm D call. V was shortened by 8 bases and J by 0 bases, with 13 bases between the two germline ends. The germline V gene encodes CDR1 MNHEY and CDR2 SVGAGI. This CDR3 has 14 amino acids.

The rearrangement links TRBV27 to TRBJ2-7; D uncertain. The V gene's germline CDR1 is MNHEY and CDR2 SMNVEV (reference sequence). V shed 6 bases and J shed 0 bases, with 12 bases lying between them. The CDR3 runs to 14 residues. CDR3 nucleotides: TGTGCCAGCAGCCTCCTCTCGAGCTCCTACGAGCAGTACTTC. As protein: CASSLLSSSYEQYF.

The chain couples TRBV6-1 to TRBJ1-5, with TRBD1 identical over 12 bases. The germline CDR1 and CDR2 sequences are MNHNS and SASEGT. The CDR3 length is 20 residues. Losses at the gene ends were 1 base for V and 2 bases for J; bases not matched to a gene: 12. This chain's CDR3 is CASSEGLGTGGIGGNQPQHF. The CDR3 DNA is TGTGCCAGCAGTGAAGGTCTGGGGACAGGGGGCATTGGGGGCAATCAGCCCCAGCATTTT.

This chain connects TRBV2 to TRBJ1-2, with a tentative D call TRBD1 (6 bases). Germline CDR1 reads SNHLY; CDR2 reads FYNNEI. V was shortened by 8 bases and J by 1 base, with 11 bases between the two germline ends. The CDR3 is made up of 13 amino acids. CDR3 loop: CASSRGNNYGYTF. CDR3 nucleotide sequence: TGTGCCAGCTCCAGGGGTAATAACTATGGCTACACCTTC.

The genes are TRBV2 and TRBJ2-6, with 10 positions matching TRBD1. With 5 bases clipped from V and 2 bases from J, the junction kept 6 bases outside the gene matches. In germline, CDR1 is SNHLY, CDR2 FYNNEI. The CDR3 is 17 residues long. CDR3 protein: CASSPRTGGTGANVLTF. The CDR3 nucleotides are TGTGCCAGCAGTCCAAGGACAGGGGGGACTGGGGCCAACGTCCTGACTTTC.

The chain employs TRBV25-1 and TRBJ2-5; 10 nucleotides line up with TRBD2. In germline, CDR1 is MGHDK, CDR2 SYGVNS. The CDR3 runs to 18 residues. The V segment lost 1 base and the J segment 7 bases; nucleotides outside the gene matches: 15. The CDR3 protein is CASSEWWTSGSWGGTQYF. The CDR3 DNA reads TGTGCCAGCAGTGAATGGTGGACTAGCGGATCCTGGGGGGGGACCCAGTACTTC.

The rearrangement joins TRBV19 to TRBJ2-1; weak D call: TRBD2 (6 bases). Germline CDR1 LNHDA, CDR2 SQIVND (reference sequence). Between the trimmed V and J ends, which lost 2 bases and 6 bases, there was a span of 26 bases. The CDR3 runs to 19 residues. The CDR3 DNA is TGTGCCAGTAGTATACGCCCCCCACCCCGGGGGTTGGGTAGCAATGAGCAGTTCTTC. Translating gives CASSIRPPPRGLGSNEQFF.

This clone was seen a few times. V and J are TRBV7-2 and TRBJ2-5; D uncertain. The CDR3 spans 14 residues. The germline V gene has CDR1 SGHTA and CDR2 FQGNSA. The V and J ends lost 5 bases and 10 bases respectively, with 20 bases between them. As DNA, the CDR3 is TGTGCCAGCAGCCCGATAAATGGTGCACAGAGCCAGTACTTC. Its translation is CASSPINGAQSQYF.

This chain's CDR3 is CASNQGVFNSPLHF. In DNA form, the CDR3 reads TGTGCCAGCAACCAGGGGGTTTTTAATTCACCCCTCCACTTT. The chain has TRBV27 and TRBJ1-6; TRBD1 agrees at 7 bases. The J segment lost 6 bases and the V segment lost 7 bases, leaving 6 bases of the junction unmatched. The CDR3 consists of 14 residues. CDR1 and CDR2 (germline): MNHEY, SMNVEV (reference sequence).

The chain carries TRBV3-1 (or the pseudogene TRBV3-2) and TRBJ1-1, with D hard to call. The CDR3 has 16 amino acids. Trimming stripped 4 bases from V and 0 bases from J, with 15 bases between. Germline V gives CDR1 LGHDT, CDR2 YNNKEL (reference sequence). CDR3 loop: CASSLHPPTVNTEAFF. The CDR3 DNA reads TGTGCCAGCAGCCTCCACCCCCCAACAGTGAACACTGAAGCTTTCTTT.

The chain is built from TRBV5-1 and TRBJ1-1, with 7 positions matching TRBD1. The germline V gene encodes CDR1 SGHRS and CDR2 YFSETQ. J gave up 7 bases and V 3 bases, and 6 bases lay outside the gene matches. The CDR3 sequence is 13 residues long. CDR3 loop: CASSWGDSLEAFF. CDR3 DNA sequence: TGCGCCAGCAGCTGGGGGGACAGCCTTGAAGCTTTCTTT.

The chain couples TRBV7-2 to TRBJ2-5; 7 bases fit TRBD2. The V gene end was trimmed by 3 bases and the J gene end by 1 base; junction bases not matched to a gene: 5. This CDR3 is built from 15 residues. Germline V CDR1 and CDR2: SGHTA, FQGNSA. The CDR3 region has the DNA TGTGCCAGCAGCTTTGGGGGAGGGCCCCAAGAGACCCAGTACTTC. This gives the protein CASSFGGGPQETQYF.

In DNA form, the CDR3 reads TGTGCCAGTAGTATAGGTCGGACAGGGGGGGCAGATACGCAGTATTTT. This translates into CASSIGRTGGADTQYF. V usage is TRBV19 and J usage is TRBJ2-3, with TRBD1 matching 10 bases. Germline CDR1 and CDR2: LNHDA and SQIVND (reference sequence). Germline trimming cut 1 base from V and 4 bases from J; bases unmatched to any gene: 5. The CDR3 has 16 amino acids.

The J gene is TRBJ1-2, the V gene TRBV9; unclear D gene. The CDR3 totals 17 residues. Trimming took off 0 bases at V and 4 bases at J, with 19 bases between the two ends. Germline loops: CDR1 SGDLS, CDR2 YYNGEE. Here the CDR3 DNA reads TGTGCCAGCAGCGTAGCTACCGGCCCCGGGGTCGGCTATGGCTACACCTTC. It yields the protein CASSVATGPGVGYGYTF.